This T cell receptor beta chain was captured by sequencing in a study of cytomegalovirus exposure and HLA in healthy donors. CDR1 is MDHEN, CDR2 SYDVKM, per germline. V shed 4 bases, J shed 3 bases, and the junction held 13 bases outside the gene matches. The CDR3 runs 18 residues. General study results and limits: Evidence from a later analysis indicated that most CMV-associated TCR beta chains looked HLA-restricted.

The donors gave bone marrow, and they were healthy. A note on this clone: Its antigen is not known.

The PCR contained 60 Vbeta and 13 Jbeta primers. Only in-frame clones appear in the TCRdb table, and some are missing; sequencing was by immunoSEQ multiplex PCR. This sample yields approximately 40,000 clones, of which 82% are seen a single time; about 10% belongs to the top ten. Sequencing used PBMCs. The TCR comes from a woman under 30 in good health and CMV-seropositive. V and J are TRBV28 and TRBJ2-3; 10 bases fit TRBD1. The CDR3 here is CASSCPLNGQGVTDTQYF. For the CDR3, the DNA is TGTGCCAGCAGTTGCCCCCTAAACGGACAGGGGGTAACAGATACGCAGTATTTT.